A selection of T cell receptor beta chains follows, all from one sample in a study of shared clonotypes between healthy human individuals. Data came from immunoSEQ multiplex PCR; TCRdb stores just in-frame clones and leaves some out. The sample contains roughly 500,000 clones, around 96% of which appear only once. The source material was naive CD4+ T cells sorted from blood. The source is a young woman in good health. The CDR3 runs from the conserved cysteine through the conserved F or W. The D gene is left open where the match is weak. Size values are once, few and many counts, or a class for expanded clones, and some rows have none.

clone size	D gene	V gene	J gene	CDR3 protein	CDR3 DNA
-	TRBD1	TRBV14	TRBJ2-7	CASSRPNRGHYEQYF	TGTGCCAGCAGCCGCCCGAACAGGGGGCACTACGAGCAGTACTTC
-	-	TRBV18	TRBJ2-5	CASSQYQETQYF	TGTGCCAGCTCACAGTACCAAGAGACCCAGTACTTC
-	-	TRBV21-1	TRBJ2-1	CASSPGTTLNNEQFF	TGTGCCAGCAGCCCCGGGACAACCCTTAACAATGAGCAGTTCTTC
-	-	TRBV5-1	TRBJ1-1	CASSLGSGVEAFF	TGCGCCAGCAGCTTGGGTTCAGGGGTTGAAGCTTTCTTT
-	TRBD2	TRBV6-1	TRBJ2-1	CASRTSGSYNEQFF	TGTGCCAGCAGGACTAGCGGGAGCTACAATGAGCAGTTCTTC
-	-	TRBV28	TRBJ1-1	CASSRRAGRMNTEAFF	TGTGCCAGCAGTAGGAGGGCGGGACGGATGAACACTGAAGCTTTCTTT
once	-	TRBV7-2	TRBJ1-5	CASSLGPNQPQHF	TGTGCCAGCAGCTTAGGGCCGAATCAGCCCCAGCATTTT
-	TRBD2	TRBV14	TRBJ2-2	CASSQVPSGVTGELFF	TGTGCCAGCAGCCAAGTCCCTAGCGGAGTCACCGGGGAGCTGTTTTTT
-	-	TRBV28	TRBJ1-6	CASSSGQIYNSPLHF	TGTGCCAGCAGTTCCGGACAGATCTATAATTCACCCCTCCACTTT
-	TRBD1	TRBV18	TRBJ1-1	CASSDRQGVLNTEAFF	TGTGCCAGCTCCGATAGACAGGGGGTGTTGAACACTGAAGCTTTCTTT
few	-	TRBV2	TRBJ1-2	CASSELVTGYTF	TGTGCCAGCAGTGAGTTGGTAACCGGCTACACCTTC
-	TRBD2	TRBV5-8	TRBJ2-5	CASSRGRDPLGETQYF	TGTGCCAGCAGCCGGGGGAGGGATCCTCTGGGGGAGACCCAGTACTTC
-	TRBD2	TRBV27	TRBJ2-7	CASRLSGSSYEQYF	TGTGCCAGCAGACTTAGCGGGAGCAGTTACGAGCAGTACTTC
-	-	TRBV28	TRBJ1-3	CASSVAQGPGNTIYF	TGTGCCAGCAGTGTCGCTCAGGGACCTGGAAACACCATATATTTT
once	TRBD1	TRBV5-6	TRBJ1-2	CASSFRPYDRVVFYGYTF	TGTGCCAGCAGCTTCCGCCCCTACGACAGGGTTGTTTTCTATGGCTACACCTTC
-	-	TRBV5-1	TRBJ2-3	CASSGGQLLDTQYF	TGCGCCAGCAGCGGTGGACAGCTCCTAGATACGCAGTATTTT
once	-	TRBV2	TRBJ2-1	CASNQRGPEEQFF	TGTGCCAGCAATCAACGGGGCCCAGAGGAGCAGTTCTTC
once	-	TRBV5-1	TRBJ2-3	CASSLERDLTDTQYF	TGCGCCAGCAGCTTGGAAAGGGACCTCACAGATACGCAGTATTTT
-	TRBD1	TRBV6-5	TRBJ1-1	CASRMSRGLTEAFF	TGTGCCAGCAGAATGAGCAGGGGGCTAACTGAAGCTTTCTTT
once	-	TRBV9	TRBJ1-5	CASSPDALGRGNQPQHF	TGTGCCAGCAGCCCTGACGCCCTGGGGAGGGGCAATCAGCCCCAGCATTTT
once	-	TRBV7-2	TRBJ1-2	CASSLDGAAYGYTF	TGTGCCAGCAGCTTAGACGGGGCGGCCTATGGCTACACCTTC
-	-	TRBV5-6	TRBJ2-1	CASSFLWTHSYNEQFF	TGTGCCAGCAGCTTCCTTTGGACACACTCCTACAATGAGCAGTTCTTC
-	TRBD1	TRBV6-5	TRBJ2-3	CASSKDRGQDTQYF	TGTGCCAGCAGTAAGGACAGGGGTCAGGATACGCAGTATTTT
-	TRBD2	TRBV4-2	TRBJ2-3	CASSPRGGSIRRLRDTQYF	TGTGCCAGCAGCCCACGAGGCGGGAGTATAAGGCGTTTGAGGGATACGCAGTATTTT
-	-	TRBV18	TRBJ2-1	CASSFGDLSGNEQFF	TGTGCCAGCTCATTCGGGGACCTATCGGGCAATGAGCAGTTCTTC
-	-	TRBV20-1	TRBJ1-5	CSAGNAPQHF	TGCAGTGCTGGGAATGCTCCCCAGCATTTT
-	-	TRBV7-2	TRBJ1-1	CATRAVVNTEAFF	TGTGCCACCAGGGCAGTGGTGAACACTGAAGCTTTCTTT
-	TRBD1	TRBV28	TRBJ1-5	CASIPDRGRYSNQPQHF	TGTGCCAGCATCCCGGACAGGGGACGTTATAGCAATCAGCCCCAGCATTTT
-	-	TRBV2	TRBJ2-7	CASRPPLKGGHEQYF	TGTGCCAGCAGGCCCCCCTTGAAGGGCGGCCACGAGCAGTACTTC
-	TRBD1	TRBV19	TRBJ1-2	CASSIGQGRYYGYTF	TGTGCCAGTAGTATTGGACAGGGGCGCTACTATGGCTACACCTTC
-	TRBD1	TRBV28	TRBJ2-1	CASNSPQGQAKQFF	TGTGCCAGCAACTCACCCCAAGGACAGGCAAAGCAGTTCTTC
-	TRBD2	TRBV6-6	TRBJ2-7	CASSYGGSLYEQYF	TGTGCCAGCAGTTACGGCGGGAGTTTGTACGAGCAGTACTTC
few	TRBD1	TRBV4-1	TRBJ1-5	CASSPQGRQPQHF	TGCGCCAGCAGCCCACAGGGGAGGCAGCCCCAGCATTTT
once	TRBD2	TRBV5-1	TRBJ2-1	CASTPGLARYNEQFF	TGCGCCAGCACCCCGGGACTAGCGAGATACAATGAGCAGTTCTTC
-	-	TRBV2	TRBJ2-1	CASSGARVVFDEQFF	TGTGCCAGCAGTGGGGCCAGGGTCGTCTTCGATGAGCAGTTCTTC
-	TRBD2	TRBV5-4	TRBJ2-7	CASSQTSGSFDEQYF	TGTGCCAGCAGCCAAACTAGCGGGAGTTTCGACGAGCAGTACTTC
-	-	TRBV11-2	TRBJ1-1	CASRGSGQHTEAFF	TGTGCCAGCAGGGGATCGGGACAACACACTGAAGCTTTCTTT
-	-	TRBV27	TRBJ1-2	CASSLYPGLGYGYTF	TGTGCCAGCAGTTTATATCCCGGACTGGGCTATGGCTACACCTTC
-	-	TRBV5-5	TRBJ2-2	CASSLGVGSSGELFF	TGTGCCAGCAGCTTGGGCGTTGGGTCGTCCGGGGAGCTGTTTTTT
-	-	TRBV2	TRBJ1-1	CASRRVGMEAFF	TGTGCCAGCAGGAGGGTTGGGATGGAAGCTTTCTTT
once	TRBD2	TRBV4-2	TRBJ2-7	CASSPGLAGVYEQYF	TGTGCCAGCAGCCCTGGACTAGCGGGAGTCTACGAGCAGTACTTC
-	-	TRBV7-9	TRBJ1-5	CASSPDWGAGLSNQPQHF	TGTGCCAGCAGCCCAGACTGGGGAGCAGGGCTTAGCAATCAGCCCCAGCATTTT
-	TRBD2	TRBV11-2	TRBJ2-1	CASSSGLAGNNEQFF	TGTGCCAGCAGCTCGGGACTAGCGGGAAACAATGAGCAGTTCTTC
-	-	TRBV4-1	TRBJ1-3	CASSQVLVGNTIYF	TGCGCCAGCAGCCAAGTTTTAGTCGGAAACACCATATATTTT
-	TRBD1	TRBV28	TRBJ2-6	CASSGTGLVLTF	TGTGCCAGCTCGGGGACAGGTCTCGTCCTGACTTTC
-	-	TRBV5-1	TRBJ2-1	CASSLGLPLGEQFF	TGCGCCAGCAGCTTGGGACTCCCGTTGGGTGAGCAGTTCTTC
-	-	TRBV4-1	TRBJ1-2	CASSLQQKQLWGGYTF	TGCGCCAGCAGCCTTCAACAAAAACAGCTCTGGGGTGGCTACACCTTC
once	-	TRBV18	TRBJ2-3	CASSPSIWTANTDTQYF	TGTGCCAGCTCACCAAGTATCTGGACGGCAAACACAGATACGCAGTATTTT
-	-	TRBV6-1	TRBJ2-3	CASSEWVGFTDTQYF	TGTGCCAGCAGTGAATGGGTAGGATTCACAGATACGCAGTATTTT
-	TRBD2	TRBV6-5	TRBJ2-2	CASSYSGGRVTGELFF	TGTGCCAGCAGTTACTCGGGCGGGAGGGTAACGGGGGAGCTGTTTTTT
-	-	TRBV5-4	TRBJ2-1	CASSYESRTYNEQFF	TGTGCCAGCAGCTACGAATCGAGAACCTACAATGAGCAGTTCTTC
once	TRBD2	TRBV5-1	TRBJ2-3	CASSPRTSGITDTQYF	TGCGCCAGCAGCCCCCGGACTAGCGGGATAACAGATACGCAGTATTTT
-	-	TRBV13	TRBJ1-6	CASSLEGGNSPLHF	TGTGCCAGCAGCTTAGAAGGTGGGAATTCACCCCTCCACTTT